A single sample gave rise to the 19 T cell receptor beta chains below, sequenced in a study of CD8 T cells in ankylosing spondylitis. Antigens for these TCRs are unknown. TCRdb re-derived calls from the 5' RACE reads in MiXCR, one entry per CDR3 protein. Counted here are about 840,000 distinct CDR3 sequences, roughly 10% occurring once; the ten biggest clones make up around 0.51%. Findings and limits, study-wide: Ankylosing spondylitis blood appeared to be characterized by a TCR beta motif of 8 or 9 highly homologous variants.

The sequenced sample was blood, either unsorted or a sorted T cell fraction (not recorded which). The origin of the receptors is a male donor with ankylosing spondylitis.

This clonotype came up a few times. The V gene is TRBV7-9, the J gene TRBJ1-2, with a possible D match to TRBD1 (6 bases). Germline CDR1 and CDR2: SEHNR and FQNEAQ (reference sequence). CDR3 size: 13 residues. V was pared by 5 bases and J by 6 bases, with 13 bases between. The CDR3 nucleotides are TGTGCCAGCAGCCCAAGGACAGCCCATGGCTACACCTTC. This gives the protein CASSPRTAHGYTF.

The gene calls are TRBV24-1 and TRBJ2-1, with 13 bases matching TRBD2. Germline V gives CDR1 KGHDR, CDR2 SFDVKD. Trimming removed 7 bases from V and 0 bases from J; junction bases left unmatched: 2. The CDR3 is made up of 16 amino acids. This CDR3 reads CATSGTSGDSYNEQFF. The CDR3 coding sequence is TGTGCCACCAGCGGGACTAGCGGGGACTCCTACAATGAGCAGTTCTTC.

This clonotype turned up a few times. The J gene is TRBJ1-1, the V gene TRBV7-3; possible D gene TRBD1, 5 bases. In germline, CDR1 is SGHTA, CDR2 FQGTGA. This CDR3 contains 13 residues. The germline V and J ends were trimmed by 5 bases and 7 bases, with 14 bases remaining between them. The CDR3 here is CASSRQPDSEAFF. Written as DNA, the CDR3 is TGTGCCAGCAGCCGCCAGCCCGACAGTGAAGCTTTCTTT. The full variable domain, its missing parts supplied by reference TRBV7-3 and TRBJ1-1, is GAGVSQTPSNKVTEKGKYVELRCDPISGHTALYWYRQSLGQGPEFLIYFQGTGAADDSGLPNDRFFAVRPEGSVSTLKIQRTERGDSAVYLCASSRQPDSEAFFGQGTRLTVV.

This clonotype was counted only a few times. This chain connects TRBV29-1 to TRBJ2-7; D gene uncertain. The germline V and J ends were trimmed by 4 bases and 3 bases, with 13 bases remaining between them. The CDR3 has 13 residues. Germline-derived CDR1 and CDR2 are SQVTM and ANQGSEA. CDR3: CSVAGLYSYEQYF. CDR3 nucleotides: TGCAGCGTTGCGGGCTTGTACAGCTACGAGCAGTACTTC.

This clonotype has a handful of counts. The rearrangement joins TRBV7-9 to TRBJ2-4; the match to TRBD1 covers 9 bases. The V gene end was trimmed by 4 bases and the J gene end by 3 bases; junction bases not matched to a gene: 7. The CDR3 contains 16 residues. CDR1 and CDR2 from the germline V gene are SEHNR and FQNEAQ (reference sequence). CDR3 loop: CASSSDRGSDKNIQYF. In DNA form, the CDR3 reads TGTGCCAGCAGCTCTGACAGGGGGTCGGACAAAAACATTCAGTACTTC.

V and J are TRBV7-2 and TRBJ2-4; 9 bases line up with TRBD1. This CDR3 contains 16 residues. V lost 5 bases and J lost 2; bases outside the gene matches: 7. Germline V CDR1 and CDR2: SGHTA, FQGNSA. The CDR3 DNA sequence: TGTGCCAGCAGCCTCGGACAGGGGTTCCCCAAAAACATTCAGTACTTC. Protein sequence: CASSLGQGFPKNIQYF.

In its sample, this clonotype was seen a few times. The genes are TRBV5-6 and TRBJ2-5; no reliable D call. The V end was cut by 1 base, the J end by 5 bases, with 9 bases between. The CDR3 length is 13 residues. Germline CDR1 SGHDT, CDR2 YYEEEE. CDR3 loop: CASSLTVGETQYF. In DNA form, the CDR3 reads TGTGCCAGCAGCTTGACGGTTGGCGAGACCCAGTACTTC. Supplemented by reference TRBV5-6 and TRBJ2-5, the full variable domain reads DAGVTQSPTHLIKTRGQQVTLRCSPKSGHDTVSWYQQALGQGPQFIFQYYEEEERQRGNFPDRFSGHQFPNYSSELNVNALLLGDSALYLCASSLTVGETQYFGPGTRLLVL.

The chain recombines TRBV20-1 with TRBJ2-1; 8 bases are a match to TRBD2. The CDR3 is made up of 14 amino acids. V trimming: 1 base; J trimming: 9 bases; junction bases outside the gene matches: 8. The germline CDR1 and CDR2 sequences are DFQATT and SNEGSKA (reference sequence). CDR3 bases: TGCAGTGCTAGAGTCGGGGGGGCATGGACTGAGCAGTTCTTC. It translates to CSARVGGAWTEQFF.

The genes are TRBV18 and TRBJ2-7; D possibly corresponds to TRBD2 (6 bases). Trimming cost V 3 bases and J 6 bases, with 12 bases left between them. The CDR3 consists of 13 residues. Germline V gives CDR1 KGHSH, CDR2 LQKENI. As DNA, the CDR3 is TGTGCCAGCTCACCCCGACTAGGGCCCGAGCAGTACTTC. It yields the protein CASSPRLGPEQYF.

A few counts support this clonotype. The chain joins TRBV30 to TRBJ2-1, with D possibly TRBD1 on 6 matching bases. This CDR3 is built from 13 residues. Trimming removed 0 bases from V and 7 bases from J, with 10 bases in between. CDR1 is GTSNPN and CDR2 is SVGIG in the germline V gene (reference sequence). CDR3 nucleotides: TGTGCCTGGAGTGTAGAGAGGGGGAATGAGCAGTTCTTC. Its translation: CAWSVERGNEQFF.

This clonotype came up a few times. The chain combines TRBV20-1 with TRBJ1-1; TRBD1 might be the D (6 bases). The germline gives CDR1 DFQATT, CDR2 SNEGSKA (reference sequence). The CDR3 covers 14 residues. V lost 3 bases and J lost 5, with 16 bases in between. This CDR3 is CSARSQRGGTEAFF. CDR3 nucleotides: TGCAGTGCTAGGTCCCAGAGAGGGGGGACTGAAGCTTTCTTT.

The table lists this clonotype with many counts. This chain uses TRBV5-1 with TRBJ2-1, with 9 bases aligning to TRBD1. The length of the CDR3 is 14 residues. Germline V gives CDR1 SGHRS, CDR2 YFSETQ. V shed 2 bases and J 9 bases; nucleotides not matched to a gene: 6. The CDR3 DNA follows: TGCGCCAGCAGCTTCACAGGGGGCTATAGTGAGCAGTTCTTC. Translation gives CASSFTGGYSEQFF.

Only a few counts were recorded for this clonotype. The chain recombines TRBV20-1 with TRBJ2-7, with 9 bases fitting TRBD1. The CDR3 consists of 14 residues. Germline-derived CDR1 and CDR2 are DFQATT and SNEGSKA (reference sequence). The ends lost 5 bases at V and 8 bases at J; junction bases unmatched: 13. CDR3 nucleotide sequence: TGCAGTGCTGTAGGACAGGGGTACCCTACGAAGCAGTACTTC. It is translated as CSAVGQGYPTKQYF.

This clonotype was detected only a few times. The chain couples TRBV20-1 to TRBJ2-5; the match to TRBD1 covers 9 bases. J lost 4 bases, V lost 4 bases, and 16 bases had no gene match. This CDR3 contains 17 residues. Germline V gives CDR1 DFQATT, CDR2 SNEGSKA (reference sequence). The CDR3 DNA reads TGCAGTGCTACTCTATTCGCCACAGGGGGCTCTGGAGAGACCCAGTACTTC. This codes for CSATLFATGGSGETQYF.

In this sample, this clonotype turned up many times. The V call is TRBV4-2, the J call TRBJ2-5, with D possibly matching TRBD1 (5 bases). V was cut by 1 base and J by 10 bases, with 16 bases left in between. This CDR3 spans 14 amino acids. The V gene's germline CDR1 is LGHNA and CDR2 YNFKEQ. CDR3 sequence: CASSQVDQGSLQYF. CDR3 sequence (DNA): TGTGCCAGCAGCCAAGTCGATCAGGGTAGCCTCCAGTACTTC.

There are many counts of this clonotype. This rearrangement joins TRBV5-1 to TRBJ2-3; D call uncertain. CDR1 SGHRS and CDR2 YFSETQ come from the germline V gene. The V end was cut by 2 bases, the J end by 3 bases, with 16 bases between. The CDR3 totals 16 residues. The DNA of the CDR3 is TGCGCCAGCAGCTTCAGGCCGACTCAAGGGACAGATACGCAGTATTTT. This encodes CASSFRPTQGTDTQYF.

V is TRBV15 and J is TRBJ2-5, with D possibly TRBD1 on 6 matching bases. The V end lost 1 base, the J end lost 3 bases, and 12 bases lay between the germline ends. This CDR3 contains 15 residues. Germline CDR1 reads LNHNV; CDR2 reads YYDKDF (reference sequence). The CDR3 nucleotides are TGTGCCACCAGCAGAGTAGCCAGGGGCGAAGAGACCCAGTACTTC. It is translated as CATSRVARGEETQYF.

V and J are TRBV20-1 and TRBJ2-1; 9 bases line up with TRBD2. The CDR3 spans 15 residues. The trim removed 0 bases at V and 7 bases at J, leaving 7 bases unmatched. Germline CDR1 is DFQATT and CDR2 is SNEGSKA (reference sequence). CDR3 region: CSARDSGSGRNEQFF. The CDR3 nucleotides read TGCAGTGCTAGAGATTCCGGGAGCGGGAGGAATGAGCAGTTCTTC.

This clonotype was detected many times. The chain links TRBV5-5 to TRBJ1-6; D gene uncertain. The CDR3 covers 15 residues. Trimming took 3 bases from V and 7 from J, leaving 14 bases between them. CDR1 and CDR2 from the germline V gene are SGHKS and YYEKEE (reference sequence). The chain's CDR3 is CASSSLSGRNSPLHF. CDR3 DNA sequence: TGTGCCAGCAGCTCGCTGTCGGGGAGGAATTCACCCCTCCACTTT.